The 28 T cell receptor beta chains given below trace back to one sample, sequenced in a study of CD8 T cells in Susac syndrome (dated by TCRdb to between 2017 and 2020). Library creation used the immunoSEQ multiplex PCR assay. RNA was extracted with the RNeasy kit and roughly 0.5 to 1 ug was reverse transcribed using random hexamers. Starting from the raw public reads, TCRdb applied fastp trimming at Q25, assembled clones with MiXCR and retained in-frame beta chains. Entries that share a CDR3 protein sequence are merged under the most common genes and DNA. The sample table contains more than 80,000 distinct CDR3 sequences; only one count was recorded for approximately 94% of them. Approximately 0.41% of the sample rests with the top ten. Input material: CD8+ T cells from PBMCs. The receptors were sampled from a human donor with Susac syndrome.

The rearrangement links TRBV29-1 to TRBJ1-1; D is perhaps TRBD1 (5 bases). Germline V gives CDR1 SQVTM, CDR2 ANQGSEA. This CDR3 is 12 amino acids long. V lost 6 bases and J lost 2, with 10 bases in between. CDR3 coding DNA: TGCAGCGTGGGGCGGATTAACACTGAAGCTTTCTTT. Its translation: CSVGRINTEAFF. Complete variable domain (other parts from reference TRBV29-1 and TRBJ1-1): SAVISQKPSRDICQRGTSLTIQCQVDSQVTMMFWYRQQPGQSLTLIATANQGSEATYESGFVIDKFPISRPNLTFSTLTVSNMSPEDSSIYLCSVGRINTEAFFGQGTRLTVV.

This chain uses TRBV18 with TRBJ1-5, with D possibly being TRBD1 (5 bases). The CDR3 is 15 amino acids. Between the trimmed V and J ends, which lost 6 bases and 0 bases, there was a span of 12 bases. Germline CDR1 is KGHSH and CDR2 is LQKENI. Here the CDR3 reads CASSPTGDSNQPQHF. DNA for the CDR3: TGTGCCAGCTCCCCCACAGGAGATAGCAATCAGCCCCAGCATTTT.

The rearrangement joins TRBV6-4 to TRBJ1-1; D is uncertain. The CDR3 is 11 amino acids. CDR1 MRHNA and CDR2 SNTAGT come from the germline V gene. V lost 6 bases, J lost 5 bases, and 7 bases lay in between. CDR3 bases: TGTGCCAGCAGACTCAAGACTGAAGCTTTCTTT. Amino acid sequence: CASRLKTEAFF.

The J gene is TRBJ1-2, the V gene TRBV9; D gene ambiguous. Trimming pared 0 bases from V and 5 bases from J, leaving 14 bases between. Per germline, CDR1 SGDLS and CDR2 YYNGEE. CDR3 length equals 15 residues. The chain's CDR3 is CASSVGSTLEYGYTF. CDR3 DNA: TGTGCCAGCAGCGTAGGAAGCACCCTAGAATATGGCTACACCTTC.

The genes are TRBV15 and TRBJ2-1; TRBD1 matches 8 bases. The CDR3 covers 16 residues. Germline V gene sequence: CDR1 LNHNV, CDR2 YYDKDF (reference sequence). Trimming took 2 bases from V and 5 from J; bases not matched to a gene: 8. The CDR3 nucleotides are TGTGCCACCAGCAGATCCAGGGGGCGCGCCGACAATGAGCAGTTCTTC. Protein product: CATSRSRGRADNEQFF.

The chain has TRBV7-2 and TRBJ2-7; D unresolved. Trimming removed 5 bases from V and 2 bases from J, with 10 bases in between. The V gene's germline CDR1 is SGHTA and CDR2 FQGNSA. The CDR3 sequence is 13 residues long. As DNA, the CDR3 is TGTGCCAGCAGCCATCAACTCGCCTACGAGCAGTACTTC. This sequence encodes CASSHQLAYEQYF.

V gene TRBV27 combines with J gene TRBJ1-2; unclear D gene. Trimming left V 1 base short and J 6 bases short, with 15 bases between. Germline CDR1 MNHEY, CDR2 SMNVEV (reference sequence). There are 15 residues in the CDR3. The CDR3 DNA sequence: TGTGCCAGCAGTTTATACCCGGCGAGACTGGATGGCTACACCTTC. It codes for CASSLYPARLDGYTF.

The chain employs TRBV5-4 and TRBJ2-7; TRBD1 matches 9 bases. Unmatched junction bases numbered 4, after V lost 2 bases and J lost 4 bases. The CDR3 totals 14 residues. CDR1 SGHNT and CDR2 YYREEE come from the germline V gene (reference sequence). The CDR3 nucleotides are TGTGCCAGCAGCTTCCTTGGACAGGGGTACGAGCAGTACTTC. The encoded protein is CASSFLGQGYEQYF.

The chain links TRBV20-1 to TRBJ1-2, with D possibly being TRBD1 (6 bases). The germline CDR1 and CDR2 sequences are DFQATT and SNEGSKA (reference sequence). CDR3 length equals 12 residues. V was clipped by 5 bases and J by 4 bases, with 11 bases between them. Here the CDR3 reads CSAGRGGYGYTF. Written as DNA, the CDR3 is TGCAGTGCTGGAAGGGGGGGCTATGGCTACACCTTC.

This clonotype was found a few times. The V call is TRBV9, the J call TRBJ2-2, with 8 bases fitting TRBD1. CDR1 and CDR2 (germline): SGDLS, YYNGEE. V lost 3 bases and J lost 7; bases outside the gene matches: 14. The CDR3 sequence is 17 residues long. This chain's CDR3 is CASSATGQGEGNGELFF. The CDR3 nucleotides are TGTGCCAGCAGCGCCACAGGACAGGGCGAAGGAAACGGGGAGCTGTTTTTT.

Written as DNA, the CDR3 is TGTGCCAGCGGTGATGACTCCTACAATGAGCAGTTCTTC. Amino acid sequence: CASGDDSYNEQFF. This chain joins TRBV6-2 or TRBV6-3 and TRBJ2-1, with D unresolved. V was pared by 8 bases and J by 0 bases, with 8 bases between. The CDR3 is made up of 13 amino acids. Germline values: CDR1 MNHEY, CDR2 SVGEGT.

V gene TRBV24-1 combines with J gene TRBJ2-3, with D unclear. The CDR3 is made up of 11 amino acids. Per germline, CDR1 KGHDR and CDR2 SFDVKD. Between the trimmed V and J ends, which lost 12 bases and 5 bases, there was a span of 11 bases. The CDR3 DNA sequence: TGTGCCCCTCGAAGGAAAGATACGCAGTATTTT. It specifies CAPRRKDTQYF.

The chain employs TRBV12-3 or TRBV12-4 and TRBJ1-2; D ambiguous. The CDR3 sequence is 13 residues long. Trimming shortened V by 1 base and J by 7 bases, and 10 bases separated the two germline ends. DNA for the CDR3: TGTGCCAGCAGTTTAGACCTCCAAACTGGCTACACCTTC. Its protein product is CASSLDLQTGYTF.

The rearrangement links TRBV2 to TRBJ2-5; D gene uncertain. V lost 8 bases and J lost 1, with 14 bases in between. CDR3 length: 14 residues. Germline loops: CDR1 SNHLY, CDR2 FYNNEI. The CDR3 bases are TGTGCCAGCCCAAACCCAGACCGCCAAGAGACCCAGTACTTC. Translating gives CASPNPDRQETQYF.

V gene TRBV6-6 combines with J gene TRBJ2-1; the D gene is possibly TRBD2 (5 bases). Per the germline V gene, CDR1 is MNHNY and CDR2 is SVGAGI (reference sequence). Trimming stripped 0 bases from V and 2 bases from J, with 8 bases between. The CDR3 runs to 15 residues. The CDR3 sequence: CASSYSRDPYNEQFF. DNA for the CDR3: TGTGCCAGCAGTTACTCTCGGGATCCCTACAATGAGCAGTTCTTC.

The chain is built from TRBV5-6 and TRBJ2-5, with D perhaps matching TRBD2 (6 bases). Trimming removed 4 bases from V and 1 base from J, with 11 bases in between. The CDR3 contains 14 residues. Germline V CDR1 and CDR2: SGHDT, YYEEEE. The CDR3 bases are TGTGCCAGCAGCCCAAGGAGGGCCCAAGAGACCCAGTACTTC. Its translation: CASSPRRAQETQYF.

The chain carries TRBV27 and TRBJ1-5, with D tentatively TRBD1 (5 bases). In germline, CDR1 is MNHEY, CDR2 SMNVEV (reference sequence). The CDR3 is made up of 14 amino acids. Between the trimmed V and J ends, which lost 5 bases and 6 bases, there was a span of 14 bases. CDR3 nucleotide sequence: TGTGCCAGCAGTGGAGACAGCTCGGTTCAGCCCCAGCATTTT. Its protein product is CASSGDSSVQPQHF.

The genes are TRBV12-3 or TRBV12-4 and TRBJ2-1; no firm D call. This CDR3 region has 13 residues. Trimming stripped 1 base from V and 3 bases from J, with 4 bases between. Here the CDR3 DNA reads TGTGCCAGCAGTTTAGTGCTCTACAATGAGCAGTTCTTC. It encodes CASSLVLYNEQFF.

This chain uses TRBV5-1 with TRBJ2-3; D may be TRBD2 (5 bases). Germline V gene data show CDR1 as SGHRS and CDR2 as YFSETQ. The CDR3 contains 10 residues. Between the trimmed V and J ends, which lost 8 bases and 6 bases, there was a span of 7 bases. DNA of the CDR3: TGCGCCAGGACGGGGGATACGCAGTATTTT. This sequence encodes CARTGDTQYF.

The gene calls are TRBV15 and TRBJ2-7, with 10 nucleotides matching TRBD1. Looked up from germline, CDR1 is LNHNV and CDR2 is YYDKDF (reference sequence). Unmatched junction bases numbered 6, after V lost 2 bases and J lost 5 bases. The CDR3 is made up of 15 amino acids. CDR3 sequence (DNA): TGTGCCACCAGCAGACCGGGACAGGGGCACAACGAGCAGTACTTC. It specifies CATSRPGQGHNEQYF.

The CDR3 DNA follows: TGTGCCAGCTCACCATCGGACAGGAAGAATAATCAGCCCCAGCATTTT. Translated: CASSPSDRKNNQPQHF. The V gene is TRBV18, the J gene TRBJ1-5; 7 bases match TRBD1. The CDR3 extends over 16 amino acids. CDR1 is KGHSH, CDR2 LQKENI, per germline. V shed 2 bases and J 4 bases; nucleotides not matched to a gene: 8.

V and J are TRBV5-6 and TRBJ1-2, with 11 positions matching TRBD1. There are 14 residues in the CDR3. Trimming took 4 bases from V and 8 from J; bases not matched to a gene: 7. Germline values: CDR1 SGHDT, CDR2 YYEEEE. This CDR3 reads CASSAGTGGGGYTF. The CDR3 nucleotides read TGTGCCAGCAGCGCCGGGACAGGGGGTGGAGGCTACACCTTC.

This chain connects TRBV29-1 to TRBJ2-1; D ambiguous. Germline lookup yields CDR1 SQVTM and CDR2 ANQGSEA. V was cut by 3 bases and J by 6 bases, with 12 bases left in between. CDR3 length: 13 residues. This CDR3 reads CSVDGFRTNEQFF. For the CDR3, the DNA is TGCAGCGTTGACGGCTTTAGAACCAATGAGCAGTTCTTC.

The V gene is TRBV15, the J gene TRBJ2-1; tentatively, D is TRBD2 (7 bases). The CDR3 covers 16 residues. V lost 0 bases and J 5 bases, leaving 14 bases between the germline ends. Per germline, CDR1 LNHNV and CDR2 YYDKDF (reference sequence). The CDR3 DNA reads as TGTGCCACCAGCAGAGACCGGGGGGCTCCGGACAATGAGCAGTTCTTC. Protein product: CATSRDRGAPDNEQFF.

The V gene is TRBV27, the J gene TRBJ2-1, with D tentatively TRBD1 (6 bases). The germline V gene has CDR1 MNHEY and CDR2 SMNVEV (reference sequence). The CDR3 runs to 13 residues. V was trimmed by 2 bases and J by 6 bases, leaving 8 bases between them. CDR3 amino acids: CASSLDRLNEQFF. CDR3 nucleotide sequence: TGTGCCAGCAGTTTAGACAGGCTCAATGAGCAGTTCTTC.

The V gene is TRBV7-9, the J gene TRBJ2-3; D is undetermined. Germline V gene data show CDR1 as SEHNR and CDR2 as FQNEAQ (reference sequence). This CDR3 is built from 15 residues. V lost 5 bases to trimming and J lost 0 bases, with 12 bases between them. For the CDR3, the DNA is TGTGCCAGCAGCGAGATGACCGGAAGCACAGATACGCAGTATTTT. It yields the protein CASSEMTGSTDTQYF. Combining the CDR3 with reference TRBV7-9 and TRBJ2-3 gives the whole variable domain DTGVSQNPRHKITKRGQNVTFRCDPISEHNRLYWYRQTLGQGPEFLTYFQNEAQLEKSRLLSDRFSAERPKGSFSTLEIQRTEQGDSAMYLCASSEMTGSTDTQYFGPGTRLTVL.

The chain uses TRBV12-3 or TRBV12-4 and TRBJ2-6; D not resolved. The CDR3 loop spans 16 amino acids. Trimming pared 6 bases from V and 5 bases from J, leaving 17 bases between. DNA of the CDR3: TGTGCCAGCAGCCCATTTGCCGTTGACAGGGCCAACGTCCTGACTTTC. This translates into CASSPFAVDRANVLTF.

The chain carries TRBV7-2 and TRBJ2-7; perhaps TRBD1 as D (5 bases). The CDR3 length is 13 residues. Germline CDR1 is SGHTA and CDR2 is FQGNSA. V dropped 1 base and J dropped 4 bases, with 8 bases sitting between them. As DNA, the CDR3 is TGTGCCAGCAGCTTAGAACAGGTGTACGAGCAGTACTTC. As protein: CASSLEQVYEQYF.